This T cell receptor beta chain was obtained from a study of blood T cells in healthy people across ages. The overall study: Per every two T cells, about one barcoded beta molecule was captured by template switching. Overall study findings and caveats: Not knowing donor CMV status may have confounded expanded clonotype changes. Unsorted PBMCs ruled out conclusive naive versus antigen-experienced comparison.

Primers used in a second PCR of roughly 6 to 12 cycles were a sample-barcoded 5' primer and a J-beta primer mix. TCRdb called the 5' RACE reads again in MiXCR, with one record for every CDR3 protein. Among approximately 360,000 distinct CDR3 sequences, roughly half were seen once, and the ten largest hold 51%. Germline-derived CDR1 and CDR2 are DFQATT and SNEGSKA (reference sequence). V shed 0 bases and J shed 8 bases, with 17 bases lying between them. This CDR3 is 15 amino acids long. In regard to this clonotype: No antigen is known for it.

The sample was blood. This chain joins TRBV20-1 and TRBJ2-1, with D perhaps assigned TRBD1 or TRBD2 (6 bases each). This clonotype originated in a man aged 55 to 70 in good health. The CDR3 loop is CSARDEGGRLDEQFF. CDR3 nucleotides: TGCAGTGCTAGAGATGAAGGGGGGAGACTCGATGAGCAGTTCTTC.